One and the same sample provided the 31 T cell receptor beta chains below, sequenced in a study of blood T cell repertoires in COVID-19. Measured with immunoSEQ multiplex PCR; TCRdb has only the in-frame clones, and not every one. The sample gives 200,000 to 300,000 clones, 85% to 90% of which show up once; less than 1.6% is in the top ten. The sequencing input was peripheral blood. All receptors derive from a woman aged 40 to 50 who had recovered from COVID-19.

The chain carries TRBV7-9 and TRBJ1-2, with 8 bases fitting TRBD1. The trim removed 4 bases at V and 3 bases at J, leaving 4 bases unmatched. The CDR3 loop spans 14 amino acids. Germline V gives CDR1 SEHNR, CDR2 FQNEAQ (reference sequence). CDR3 in DNA: TGTGCCAGCAGCTCAGGGGGCGCGGACTATGGCTACACCTTC. Protein: CASSSGGADYGYTF. Full variable domain (rest looked up from reference TRBV7-9 and TRBJ1-2): DTGVSQNPRHKITKRGQNVTFRCDPISEHNRLYWYRQTLGQGPEFLTYFQNEAQLEKSRLLSDRFSAERPKGSFSTLEIQRTEQGDSAMYLCASSSGGADYGYTFGSGTRLTVV.

The V call is TRBV5-4, the J call TRBJ1-2; TRBD1 agrees at 12 bases. After removal of 3 bases from V and 5 bases from J, the junction contained 11 bases not matched to a gene. CDR1 and CDR2 (germline): SGHNT, YYREEE (reference sequence). CDR3 size: 17 residues. CDR3 loop: CASSYAGTGGAGYGYTF. The DNA for the CDR3 is TGTGCCAGCAGCTATGCCGGGACAGGGGGCGCAGGGTATGGCTACACCTTC.

This clone has a single count. The chain links TRBV6-5 to TRBJ1-5; 8 bases fit TRBD1. Germline assignment: CDR1 MNHEY and CDR2 SVGAGI. The CDR3 spans 15 residues. The V and J ends lost 4 bases and 4 bases, in that order; junction bases with no gene match: 6. In DNA form, the CDR3 reads TGTGCCAGCAGTTCCAACCAGGGGGCGAATCAGCCCCAGCATTTT. Amino acids: CASSSNQGANQPQHF.

This rearrangement joins TRBV13 to TRBJ2-1; 9 positions match TRBD2. V shed 2 bases and J 8 bases; nucleotides not matched to a gene: 4. From germline, CDR1 is PRHDT and CDR2 FYEKMQ (reference sequence). The CDR3 is 14 residues long. The CDR3 DNA reads as TGTGCCAGCAGCTTATCGCGGGGGGGCGATGAGCAGTTCTTC. Residues: CASSLSRGGDEQFF.

J is TRBJ1-4 and V is TRBV30; maybe TRBD1 (5 bases). Germline loops: CDR1 GTSNPN, CDR2 SVGIG (reference sequence). V dropped 2 bases and J dropped 8 bases, with 15 bases sitting between them. The CDR3 is 14 residues long. CDR3 amino acids: CAWSLGGFAEKLFF. CDR3 nucleotides: TGTGCCTGGAGTTTGGGGGGGTTCGCCGAAAAACTGTTTTTT. Full variable domain (missing parts from reference TRBV30 and TRBJ1-4): SQTIHQWPATLVQPVGSPLSLECTVEGTSNPNLYWYRQAAGRGLQLLFYSVGIGQISSEVPQNLSASRPQDRQFILSSKKLLLSDSGFYLCAWSLGGFAEKLFFGSGTQLSVL.

The chain links TRBV10-3 to TRBJ1-1, with D maybe TRBD1 (6 bases). The V and J ends lost 3 bases and 6 bases respectively, with 8 bases between them. Per germline, CDR1 ENHRY and CDR2 SYGVKD. The CDR3 is 12 amino acids. The CDR3 protein is CAISDRGAEAFF. As DNA, the CDR3 is TGTGCCATCAGTGACAGGGGTGCTGAAGCTTTCTTT.

The J gene is TRBJ1-1, the V gene TRBV25-1; D unclear. The CDR3 spans 16 residues. Trimming removed 3 bases from V and 1 base from J, with 15 bases in between. The germline gives CDR1 MGHDK, CDR2 SYGVNS. CDR3 in amino acids: CASSEYSGKGNTEAFF. DNA for the CDR3: TGTGCCAGCAGTGAGTATTCGGGGAAAGGGAACACTGAAGCTTTCTTT.

This chain uses TRBV10-3 with TRBJ1-1; possible D gene TRBD1, 5 bases. The germline V gene encodes CDR1 ENHRY and CDR2 SYGVKD. This CDR3 comprises 15 residues. Trimming left V 4 bases short and J 5 bases short, with 17 bases between. CDR3 DNA sequence: TGTGCCATCAGTGGGTTCGAAGGGGATAGGACTGAAGCTTTCTTT. Residues: CAISGFEGDRTEAFF.

The chain carries TRBV15 and TRBJ1-1; D is undetermined. CDR1 and CDR2 from the germline V gene are LNHNV and YYDKDF (reference sequence). This CDR3 contains 16 residues. Trimming pared 3 bases from V and 6 bases from J, leaving 20 bases between. The CDR3 reads CATSSETLSRDSEAFF. The DNA for the CDR3 is TGTGCCACCAGCAGCGAAACCCTCTCACGCGACTCTGAAGCTTTCTTT. The whole variable domain, filled in from reference TRBV15 and TRBJ1-1, reads DAMVIQNPRYQVTQFGKPVTLSCSQTLNHNVMYWYQQKSSQAPKLLFHYYDKDFNNEADTPDNFQSRRPNTSFCFLDIRSPGLGDTAMYLCATSSETLSRDSEAFFGQGTRLTVV.

This rearrangement joins TRBV27 to TRBJ2-7; D is ambiguous. V lost 5 bases, J lost 1 base, and 15 bases lay in between. The CDR3 has 15 residues. Germline values: CDR1 MNHEY, CDR2 SMNVEV (reference sequence). This chain's CDR3 is CASSMMPGTSYEQYF. The DNA of the CDR3 is TGTGCCAGCAGTATGATGCCAGGAACTTCCTACGAGCAGTACTTC.

The table lists this clone with a count of one. The chain employs TRBV24-1 and TRBJ2-1, with 11 positions matching TRBD2. The CDR3 is 14 amino acids. V dropped 3 bases and J dropped 7; count of bases not matched to a gene: 1. CDR1 is KGHDR, CDR2 SFDVKD, per germline. CDR3 region: CATSDRLAGNEQFF. DNA for the CDR3: TGTGCCACCAGTGATCGACTAGCGGGGAATGAGCAGTTCTTC.

This sequence joins TRBV12-5 and TRBJ1-4, with D possibly matching TRBD1 (5 bases). V was shortened by 3 bases and J by 7 bases, with 15 bases between the two germline ends. This CDR3 has 15 residues. CDR1 and CDR2 (germline): LGHNT, FRNRAP. The CDR3 sequence: CASGFVGQGSEKLFF. The CDR3 DNA reads as TGTGCTAGTGGTTTCGTGGGTCAGGGTAGTGAAAAACTGTTTTTT.

CDR3: CATSRGNEKLFF. DNA for the CDR3: TGTGCCACCAGCCGGGGGAATGAAAAACTGTTTTTT. The genes are TRBV15 and TRBJ1-4, with a tentative D call TRBD1 (5 bases). CDR1 is LNHNV and CDR2 is YYDKDF in the germline V gene (reference sequence). The CDR3 length is 12 residues. The V and J ends lost 5 bases and 5 bases respectively, with 6 bases between them.

This chain links TRBV5-1 with TRBJ2-7; 8 bases map to TRBD2. The CDR3 extends over 15 amino acids. Losses at the gene ends were 1 base for V and 6 bases for J; bases not matched to a gene: 9. Germline V gene data show CDR1 as SGHRS and CDR2 as YFSETQ. The DNA for the CDR3 is TGCGCCAGCAGCTTGATGGGACTAGGAACGGGCGAGCAGTACTTC. Translated: CASSLMGLGTGEQYF. Variable domain in full (rest from reference TRBV5-1 and TRBJ2-7): KAGVTQTPRYLIKTRGQQVTLSCSPISGHRSVSWYQQTPGQGLQFLFEYFSETQRNKGNFPGRFSGRQFSNSRSEMNVSTLELGDSALYLCASSLMGLGTGEQYFGPGTRLTVT.

This rearrangement joins TRBV7-9 to TRBJ2-7; TRBD1 matches 7 bases. The CDR3 runs to 13 residues. V was pared by 11 bases and J by 2 bases, with 9 bases of the junction left unmatched. Germline values: CDR1 SEHNR, CDR2 FQNEAQ (reference sequence). CDR3 in amino acids: CASGQAPTYEQYF. The DNA for the CDR3 is TGTGCCTCCGGACAGGCGCCGACCTACGAGCAGTACTTC.

V usage is TRBV9 and J usage is TRBJ1-2; 7 nucleotides match TRBD1. V dropped 4 bases and J dropped 3; count of bases not matched to a gene: 3. Germline-derived CDR1 and CDR2 are SGDLS and YYNGEE. The CDR3 is made up of 13 amino acids. The DNA of the CDR3 is TGTGCCAGCAGCCGGGACAGCGACTATGGCTACACCTTC. Its protein is CASSRDSDYGYTF.

V and J are TRBV5-1 and TRBJ1-1, with 8 bases fitting TRBD1. The CDR3 is 17 amino acids. Germline values: CDR1 SGHRS, CDR2 YFSETQ. Trimming took 4 bases from V and 4 from J; bases not matched to a gene: 15. The CDR3 is CASSRNPTGQASTEAFF. The CDR3 nucleotides are TGCGCCAGCAGCCGGAATCCAACGGGACAGGCGAGCACTGAAGCTTTCTTT. Complete variable domain (other parts from reference TRBV5-1 and TRBJ1-1): KAGVTQTPRYLIKTRGQQVTLSCSPISGHRSVSWYQQTPGQGLQFLFEYFSETQRNKGNFPGRFSGRQFSNSRSEMNVSTLELGDSALYLCASSRNPTGQASTEAFFGQGTRLTVV.

This clone was recorded a few times. This chain uses TRBV2 with TRBJ2-7; D might be TRBD2 (5 bases). This CDR3 comprises 14 residues. V lost 4 bases and J 0 bases, leaving 10 bases between the germline ends. The germline V gene has CDR1 SNHLY and CDR2 FYNNEI. The CDR3 reads CASSATGSSYEQYF. The DNA for the CDR3 is TGTGCCAGCAGTGCTACGGGGAGCTCCTACGAGCAGTACTTC. Based on the CDR3 plus reference TRBV2 and TRBJ2-7, the full variable domain is EPEVTQTPSHQVTQMGQEVILRCVPISNHLYFYWYRQILGQKVEFLVSFYNNEISEKSEIFDDQFSVERPDGSNFTLKIRSTKLEDSAMYFCASSATGSSYEQYFGPGTRLTVT.

The rearrangement uses TRBV2 and TRBJ2-7, with 9 bases fitting TRBD2. The CDR3 covers 14 residues. CDR1 is SNHLY, CDR2 FYNNEI, per germline. J gave up 5 bases and V 4 bases, and 6 bases lay outside the gene matches. CDR3 DNA sequence: TGTGCCAGCAGTGGAGGACTAGCGACCGACGAGCAGTACTTC. It is translated as CASSGGLATDEQYF.

The genes are TRBV27 and TRBJ1-4; 7 nucleotides align to TRBD1. V gave up 6 bases and J gave up 7 bases; unmatched junction bases: 5. Per germline, CDR1 MNHEY and CDR2 SMNVEV (reference sequence). There are 13 residues in the CDR3. The CDR3 is CASRAGGREKLFF. In nucleotides, the CDR3 is TGTGCCAGCAGGGCAGGGGGTCGTGAAAAACTGTTTTTT.

The rearrangement joins TRBV4-3 to TRBJ2-1, with a tentative D call TRBD2 (5 bases). Germline V lookup: CDR1 LGHNA, CDR2 YSLEER. V gave up 0 bases and J gave up 5 bases, with 8 bases separating them. The CDR3 is 14 residues long. CDR3 bases: TGCGCCAGCAGCCAAGATCCCGGGAACAATGAGCAGTTCTTC. Amino acid sequence: CASSQDPGNNEQFF.

The chain recombines TRBV20-1 with TRBJ1-2; D remains unclear. Trimming pared 5 bases from V and 12 bases from J, leaving 7 bases between. The CDR3 spans 8 residues. Per germline, CDR1 DFQATT and CDR2 SNEGSKA (reference sequence). The CDR3 DNA reads as TGCAGTGCTGGCGGCCACACCTTC. Translated: CSAGGHTF.

The chain employs TRBV2 and TRBJ2-5; maybe TRBD1 (6 bases). The CDR3 is 14 amino acids. The germline V gene encodes CDR1 SNHLY and CDR2 FYNNEI. The ends were cut back, 7 bases at V and 5 bases at J, with 17 bases in the middle. The CDR3 is CASIREQGRETQYF. DNA of the CDR3: TGTGCCAGCATTAGAGAACAGGGACGGGAGACCCAGTACTTC.

This clone was observed a few times. V usage is TRBV9 and J usage is TRBJ1-2; 9 positions match TRBD1. Germline CDR1 SGDLS, CDR2 YYNGEE. J lost 5 bases, V lost 0 bases, and 2 bases had no gene match. This CDR3 comprises 14 residues. The CDR3 sequence is CASSVGTGVYGYTF. The CDR3 DNA reads as TGTGCCAGCAGCGTAGGGACAGGGGTATATGGCTACACCTTC. The full variable domain, with the rest looked up from reference TRBV9 and TRBJ1-2, is DSGVTQTPKHLITATGQRVTLRCSPRSGDLSVYWYQQSLDQGLQFLIQYYNGEERAKGNILERFSAQQFPDLHSELNLSSLELGDSALYFCASSVGTGVYGYTFGSGTRLTVV.

The rearrangement uses TRBV5-4 and TRBJ1-2; 7 bases are shared with TRBD1. The CDR3 extends over 13 amino acids. V was clipped by 3 bases and J by 8 bases; unmatched bases: 7. Germline values: CDR1 SGHNT, CDR2 YYREEE (reference sequence). This chain's CDR3 is CASSSTGVQGYTF. Written as DNA, the CDR3 is TGTGCCAGCAGCTCAACAGGGGTTCAGGGCTACACCTTC.

Comment on this clone: Other DNA sequences in the same sample also yield this CDR3. The chain links TRBV3-1 (or the pseudogene TRBV3-2) to TRBJ1-5; D gene ambiguous. Germline loops: CDR1 LGHDT, CDR2 YNNKEL (reference sequence). The CDR3 runs to 13 residues. V lost 0 bases and J 5 bases, leaving 5 bases between the germline ends. In nucleotides, the CDR3 is TGTGCCAGCAGCCAAGACCGGGATCAGCCCCAGCATTTT. This encodes CASSQDRDQPQHF.

In its sample, this clone was seen once. The rearrangement uses TRBV29-1 and TRBJ1-1; 7 bases line up with TRBD1. The V gene end was trimmed by 7 bases and the J gene end by 7 bases; junction bases not matched to a gene: 6. Germline assignment: CDR1 SQVTM and CDR2 ANQGSEA. The CDR3 spans 11 residues. The CDR3 protein is CSAYRQGEAFF. Written as DNA, the CDR3 is TGCAGCGCCTATCGACAGGGTGAAGCTTTCTTT.

V is TRBV15 and J is TRBJ2-2; 10 nucleotides match TRBD2. Germline V gene lookup returns CDR1 LNHNV and CDR2 YYDKDF (reference sequence). The junction had 10 bases not matched to a gene; V was cut back by 4 bases and J by 5 bases. The CDR3 contains 17 residues. CDR3 sequence (DNA): TGTGCCACCAGCATCCGGGGTAGCGGGGGGAAAACCGGGGAGCTGTTTTTT. Translation: CATSIRGSGGKTGELFF.

V is TRBV7-2 and J is TRBJ2-1, with 12 bases lining up with TRBD2. CDR3 length: 19 amino acids. V dropped 4 bases and J dropped 0; count of bases not matched to a gene: 10. CDR1 and CDR2 (germline): SGHTA, FQGNSA. CDR3 region: CASSSRLAGATRSYNEQFF. DNA of the CDR3: TGTGCCAGCAGCTCACGACTAGCGGGGGCCACCCGCTCCTACAATGAGCAGTTCTTC. Full variable domain (outside the CDR3, taken from reference TRBV7-2 and TRBJ2-1): GAGVSQSPSNKVTEKGKDVELRCDPISGHTALYWYRQSLGQGLEFLIYFQGNSAPDKSGLPSDRFSAERTGGSVSTLTIQRTQQEDSAVYLCASSSRLAGATRSYNEQFFGPGTRLTVL.

This chain uses TRBV7-2 with TRBJ2-2; 13 nucleotides align to TRBD2. The V gene end was trimmed by 6 bases and the J gene end by 4 bases; junction bases not matched to a gene: 14. Per germline, CDR1 SGHTA and CDR2 FQGNSA. CDR3 length: 19 residues. The CDR3 protein is CASSSWTSGGGPPTGELFF. CDR3 nucleotide sequence: TGTGCCAGCAGTTCCTGGACTAGCGGGGGAGGACCGCCCACCGGGGAGCTGTTTTTT.

DNA of the CDR3: TGTGCCAGCAGTTTGGAAGGGGATCGATTCTATAATTCACCCCTCCACTTT. Amino acid sequence: CASSLEGDRFYNSPLHF. The chain is built from TRBV28 and TRBJ1-6; D is possibly TRBD1 (5 bases). Trimming shortened V by 3 bases and J by 3 bases, and 15 bases separated the two germline ends. Germline V gene data show CDR1 as MDHEN and CDR2 as SYDVKM. The CDR3 length is 17 residues.